The 6 T cell receptor beta chains below come from one sample, sequenced in a study of CD8 T cells in Susac syndrome. Reverse transcription used about 0.45 to 1 ug RNA and random hexamers. Via MiXCR, TCRdb re-called the immunoSEQ multiplex PCR reads, giving one row per CDR3 protein. Altogether 180,000 or so distinct CDR3 sequences are present, roughly 95% being singletons, with the ten largest covering 0.085% to 0.095%. Sequencing used CD4+ T cells from PBMCs. The receptors here all came from a human donor with multiple sclerosis.

This sequence joins TRBV30 and TRBJ2-1; D is possibly TRBD1 (5 bases). This CDR3 comprises 13 residues. The V and J ends lost 3 bases and 2 bases respectively, with 8 bases between them. Looked up from germline, CDR1 is GTSNPN and CDR2 is SVGIG (reference sequence). This chain's CDR3 is CAWRRGTYNEQFF. CDR3 nucleotides: TGTGCCTGGAGAAGGGGCACCTACAATGAGCAGTTCTTC.

In regard to this clonotype: One end of the junction varies from germline; a read error may be responsible. The chain is built from TRBV7-7 and TRBJ2-1; TRBD2 is a possible D gene (5 bases). Per germline, CDR1 SSHAT and CDR2 FNYEAQ (reference sequence). This CDR3 is 15 amino acids long. The CDR3 DNA is TGTGCTAGCAGCCCCTCGAGGGCCGGAGACAATGAGCAGTTCTTC. Protein: CASSPSRAGDNEQFF.

V is TRBV29-1 and J is TRBJ2-2; 14 bases match TRBD2. In germline, CDR1 is SQVTM, CDR2 ANQGSEA. Losses at the gene ends were 6 bases for V and 4 bases for J; bases not matched to a gene: 7. The length of the CDR3 is 16 residues. The CDR3 DNA reads TGCAGCGTGAGACTAGCGGGAGGGCCTGCCACCGGGGAGCTGTTTTTT. It yields the protein CSVRLAGGPATGELFF.

The chain joins TRBV24-1 to TRBJ2-5; possibly TRBD2 for D (7 bases). Trimming stripped 9 bases from V and 6 bases from J, with 16 bases between. The CDR3 has 13 residues. Germline V CDR1 and CDR2: KGHDR, SFDVKD. The DNA of the CDR3 is TGTGCCACCGGGGGGGCAGGATCAAAGACCCAGTACTTC. Its protein is CATGGAGSKTQYF.

This chain connects TRBV24-1 to TRBJ2-1; D is uncertain. V dropped 5 bases and J dropped 7 bases, with 11 bases sitting between them. The germline gives CDR1 KGHDR, CDR2 SFDVKD. CDR3 length: 13 amino acids. The CDR3: CATSGVSRNEQFF. The CDR3 nucleotides are TGTGCCACCAGTGGGGTTAGCCGGAATGAGCAGTTCTTC.

This clonotype showed up just once. One end of the junction is discordant with germline, which a read error may explain. The chain carries TRBV20-1 and TRBJ1-1; D not certain. CDR1 and CDR2 from the germline V gene are DFQATT and SNEGSKA (reference sequence). The CDR3 length is 14 residues. The chain's CDR3 is CSAKRTDLNIEAFF. DNA of the CDR3: TGCAGTGCGAAAAGGACGGATCTGAACATTGAAGCTTTCTTT.